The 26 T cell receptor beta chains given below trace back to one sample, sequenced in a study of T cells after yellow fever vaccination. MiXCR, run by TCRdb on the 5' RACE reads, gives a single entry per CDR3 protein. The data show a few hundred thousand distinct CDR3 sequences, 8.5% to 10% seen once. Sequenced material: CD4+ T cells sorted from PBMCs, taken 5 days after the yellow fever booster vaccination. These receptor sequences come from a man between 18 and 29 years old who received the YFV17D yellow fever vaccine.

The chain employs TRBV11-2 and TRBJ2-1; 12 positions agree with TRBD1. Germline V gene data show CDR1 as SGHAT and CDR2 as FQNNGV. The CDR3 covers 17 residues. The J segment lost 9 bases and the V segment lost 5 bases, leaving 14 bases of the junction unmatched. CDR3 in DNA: TGTGCCAGCAGCCCACCCCTCCGGGACAGGGGGCGCTTTGAGCAGTTCTTC. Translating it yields CASSPPLRDRGRFEQFF.

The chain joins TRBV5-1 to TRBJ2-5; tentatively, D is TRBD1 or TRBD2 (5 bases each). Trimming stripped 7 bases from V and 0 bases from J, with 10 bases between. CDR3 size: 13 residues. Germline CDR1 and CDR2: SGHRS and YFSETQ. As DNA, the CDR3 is TGCGCCAGCGGGGGTACAAACCAAGAGACCCAGTACTTC. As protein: CASGGTNQETQYF. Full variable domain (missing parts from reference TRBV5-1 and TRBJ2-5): KAGVTQTPRYLIKTRGQQVTLSCSPISGHRSVSWYQQTPGQGLQFLFEYFSETQRNKGNFPGRFSGRQFSNSRSEMNVSTLELGDSALYLCASGGTNQETQYFGPGTRLLVL.

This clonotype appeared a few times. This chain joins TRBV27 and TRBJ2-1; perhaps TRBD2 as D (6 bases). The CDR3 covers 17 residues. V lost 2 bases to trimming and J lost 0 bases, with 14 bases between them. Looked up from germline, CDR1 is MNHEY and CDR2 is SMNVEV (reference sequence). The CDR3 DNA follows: TGTGCCAGCAGTTTAAGGGTTGGGGGGAACTCCTACAATGAGCAGTTCTTC. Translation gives CASSLRVGGNSYNEQFF.

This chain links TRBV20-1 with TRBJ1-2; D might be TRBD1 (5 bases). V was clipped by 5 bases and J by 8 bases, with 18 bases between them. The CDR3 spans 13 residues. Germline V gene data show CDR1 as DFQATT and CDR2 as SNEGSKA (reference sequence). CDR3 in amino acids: CSARLPGRSGYTF. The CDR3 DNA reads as TGCAGTGCTCGCCTTCCGGGGCGGTCGGGCTACACCTTC.

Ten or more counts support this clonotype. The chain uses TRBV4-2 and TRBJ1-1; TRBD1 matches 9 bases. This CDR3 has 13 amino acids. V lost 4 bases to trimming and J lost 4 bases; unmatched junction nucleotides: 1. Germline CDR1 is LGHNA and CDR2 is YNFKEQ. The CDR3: CASSRQGVTEAFF. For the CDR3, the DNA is TGTGCCAGCAGCCGACAGGGGGTCACTGAAGCTTTCTTT.

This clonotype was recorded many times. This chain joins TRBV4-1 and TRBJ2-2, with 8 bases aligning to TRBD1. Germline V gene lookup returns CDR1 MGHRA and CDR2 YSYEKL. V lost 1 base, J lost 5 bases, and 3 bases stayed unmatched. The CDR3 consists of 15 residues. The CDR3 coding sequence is TGCGCCAGCAGCCAAGGACAGGGGCAGACCGGGGAGCTGTTTTTT. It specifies CASSQGQGQTGELFF.

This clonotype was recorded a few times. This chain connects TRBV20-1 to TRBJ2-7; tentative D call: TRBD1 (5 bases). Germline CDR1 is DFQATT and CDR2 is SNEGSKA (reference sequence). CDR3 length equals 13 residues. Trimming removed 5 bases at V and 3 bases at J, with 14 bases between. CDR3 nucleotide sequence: TGCAGTGCTCGGACAAGGGTAAGCTACGAGCAGTACGTC. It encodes CSARTRVSYEQYV.

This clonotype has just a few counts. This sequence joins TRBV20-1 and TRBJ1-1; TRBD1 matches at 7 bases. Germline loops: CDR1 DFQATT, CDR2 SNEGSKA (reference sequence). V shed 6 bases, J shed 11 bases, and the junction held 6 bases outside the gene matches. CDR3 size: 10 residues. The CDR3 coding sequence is TGCAGTGCAACAGGGGTGAATGCTTTCTTT. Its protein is CSATGVNAFF.

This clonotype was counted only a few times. CDR3 protein: CASSPGGGWNEQFF. DNA for the CDR3: TGTGCCAGCAGCCCTGGGGGGGGGTGGAATGAGCAGTTCTTC. The chain is built from TRBV14 and TRBJ2-1, with 7 positions matching TRBD2. The germline CDR1 and CDR2 sequences are SGHDN and FVKESK. The CDR3 covers 14 residues. V lost 4 bases to trimming and J lost 7 bases; unmatched junction nucleotides: 7.

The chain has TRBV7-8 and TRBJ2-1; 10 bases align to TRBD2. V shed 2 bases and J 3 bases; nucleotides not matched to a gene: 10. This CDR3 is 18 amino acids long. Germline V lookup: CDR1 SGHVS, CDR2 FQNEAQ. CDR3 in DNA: TGTGCCAGCAGCTTAACTTCTAGAGGACTAGCGGTCTACAATGAGCAGTTCTTC. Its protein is CASSLTSRGLAVYNEQFF.

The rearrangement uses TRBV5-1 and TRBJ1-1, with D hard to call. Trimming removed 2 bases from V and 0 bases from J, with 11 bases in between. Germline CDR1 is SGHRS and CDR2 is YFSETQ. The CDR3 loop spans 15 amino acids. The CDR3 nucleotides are TGCGCCAGCAGCTTTGGGGTGTTATTGAACACTGAAGCTTTCTTT. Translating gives CASSFGVLLNTEAFF.

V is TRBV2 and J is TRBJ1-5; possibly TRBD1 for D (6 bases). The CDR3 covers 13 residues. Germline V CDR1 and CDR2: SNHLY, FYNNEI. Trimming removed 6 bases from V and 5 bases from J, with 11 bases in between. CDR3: CASSREGDQPQHF. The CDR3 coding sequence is TGTGCCAGCAGCCGGGAGGGGGATCAGCCCCAGCATTTT.

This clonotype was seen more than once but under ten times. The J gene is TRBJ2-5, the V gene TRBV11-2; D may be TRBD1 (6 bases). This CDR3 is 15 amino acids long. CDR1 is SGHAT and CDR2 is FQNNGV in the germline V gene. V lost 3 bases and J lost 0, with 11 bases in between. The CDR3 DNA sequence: TGTGCCAGCAGCTTCCGAGGACAGAACCAAGAGACCCAGTACTTC. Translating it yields CASSFRGQNQETQYF. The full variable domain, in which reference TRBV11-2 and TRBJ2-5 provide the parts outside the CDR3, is EAGVAQSPRYKIIEKRQSVAFWCNPISGHATLYWYQQILGQGPKLLIQFQNNGVVDDSQLPKDRFSAERLKGVDSTLKIQPAKLEDSAVYLCASSFRGQNQETQYFGPGTRLLVL.

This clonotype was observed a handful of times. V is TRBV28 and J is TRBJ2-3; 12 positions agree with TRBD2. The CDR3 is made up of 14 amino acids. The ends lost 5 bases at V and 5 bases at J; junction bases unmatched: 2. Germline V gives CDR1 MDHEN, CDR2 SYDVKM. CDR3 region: CASSRTSGVDTQYF. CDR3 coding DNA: TGTGCCAGCAGTCGGACTAGCGGGGTAGATACGCAGTATTTT.

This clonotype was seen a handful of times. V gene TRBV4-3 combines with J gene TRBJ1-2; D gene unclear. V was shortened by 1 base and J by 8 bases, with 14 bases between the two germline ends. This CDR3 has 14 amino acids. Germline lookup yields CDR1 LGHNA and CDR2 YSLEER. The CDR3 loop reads CASSQGTLNRGYTF. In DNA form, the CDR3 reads TGCGCCAGCAGCCAAGGGACCCTTAATCGGGGCTACACCTTC.

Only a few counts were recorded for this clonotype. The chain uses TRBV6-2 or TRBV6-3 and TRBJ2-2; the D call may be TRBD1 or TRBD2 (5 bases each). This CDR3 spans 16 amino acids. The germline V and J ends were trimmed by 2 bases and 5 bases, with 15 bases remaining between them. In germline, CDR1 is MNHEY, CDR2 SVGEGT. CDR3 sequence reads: CASSYGSGTQTGELFF. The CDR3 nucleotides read TGTGCCAGCAGTTACGGGTCAGGGACGCAGACCGGGGAGCTGTTTTTT.

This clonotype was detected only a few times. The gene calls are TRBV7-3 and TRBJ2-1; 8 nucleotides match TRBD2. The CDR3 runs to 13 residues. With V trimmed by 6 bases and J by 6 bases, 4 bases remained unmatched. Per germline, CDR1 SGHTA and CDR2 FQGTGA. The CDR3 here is CASRPGGGNEQFF. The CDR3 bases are TGTGCCAGCAGGCCCGGGGGGGGCAATGAGCAGTTCTTC.

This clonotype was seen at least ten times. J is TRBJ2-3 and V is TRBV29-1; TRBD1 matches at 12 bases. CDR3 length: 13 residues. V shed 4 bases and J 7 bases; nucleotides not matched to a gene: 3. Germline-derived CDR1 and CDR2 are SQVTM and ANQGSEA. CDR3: CSVGDRGLNTQYF. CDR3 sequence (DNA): TGCAGCGTTGGGGACAGGGGGCTGAATACGCAGTATTTT.

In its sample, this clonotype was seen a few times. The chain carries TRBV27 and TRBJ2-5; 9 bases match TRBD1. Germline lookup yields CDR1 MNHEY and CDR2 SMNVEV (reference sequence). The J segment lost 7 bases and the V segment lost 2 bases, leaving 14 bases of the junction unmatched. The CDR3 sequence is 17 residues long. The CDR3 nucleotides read TGTGCCAGCAGTTTACCACCGGGGACAGGGAAGAAGAGGACCCAGTACTTC. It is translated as CASSLPPGTGKKRTQYF.

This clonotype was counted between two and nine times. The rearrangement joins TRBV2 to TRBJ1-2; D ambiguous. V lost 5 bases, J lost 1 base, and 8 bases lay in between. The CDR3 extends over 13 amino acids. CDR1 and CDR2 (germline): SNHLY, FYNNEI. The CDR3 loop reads CASSQTVNYGYTF. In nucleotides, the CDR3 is TGTGCCAGCAGTCAAACAGTTAACTATGGCTACACCTTC.

The CDR3 protein is CASSLEHDTEAFF. CDR3 DNA sequence: TGTGCCAGCAGCTTGGAGCACGACACTGAAGCTTTCTTT. The chain recombines TRBV5-6 with TRBJ1-1; D gene uncertain. Trimming took 0 bases from V and 3 from J, leaving 6 bases between them. The V gene's germline CDR1 is SGHDT and CDR2 YYEEEE. The CDR3 loop spans 13 amino acids.

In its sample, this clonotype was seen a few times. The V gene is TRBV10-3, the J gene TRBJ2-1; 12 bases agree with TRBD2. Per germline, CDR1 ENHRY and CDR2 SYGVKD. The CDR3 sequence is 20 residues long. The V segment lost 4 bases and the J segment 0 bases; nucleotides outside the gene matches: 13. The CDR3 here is CAISARTSGVGSSSYNEQFF. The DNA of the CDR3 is TGTGCCATCAGTGCTAGGACTAGCGGGGTCGGTTCTAGCTCCTACAATGAGCAGTTCTTC.

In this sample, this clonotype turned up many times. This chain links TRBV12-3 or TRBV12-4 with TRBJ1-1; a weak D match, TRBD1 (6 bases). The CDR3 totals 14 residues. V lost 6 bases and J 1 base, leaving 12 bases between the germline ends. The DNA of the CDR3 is TGTGCCAGCAGGCCCTACAGGGAGAACACTGAAGCTTTCTTT. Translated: CASRPYRENTEAFF.

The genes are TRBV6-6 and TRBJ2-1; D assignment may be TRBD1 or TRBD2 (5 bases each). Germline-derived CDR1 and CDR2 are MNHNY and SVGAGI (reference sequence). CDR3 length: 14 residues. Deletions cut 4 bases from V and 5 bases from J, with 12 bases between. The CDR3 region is CASSSWGSNNEQFF. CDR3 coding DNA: TGTGCCAGCAGTTCGTGGGGGTCGAACAATGAGCAGTTCTTC.

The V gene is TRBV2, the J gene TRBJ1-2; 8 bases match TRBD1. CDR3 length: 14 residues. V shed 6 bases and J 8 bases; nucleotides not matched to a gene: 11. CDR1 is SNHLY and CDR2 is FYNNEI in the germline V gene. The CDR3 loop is CASSQNQGARGYTF. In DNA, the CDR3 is TGTGCCAGCAGCCAGAACCAGGGGGCTCGGGGCTACACCTTC.

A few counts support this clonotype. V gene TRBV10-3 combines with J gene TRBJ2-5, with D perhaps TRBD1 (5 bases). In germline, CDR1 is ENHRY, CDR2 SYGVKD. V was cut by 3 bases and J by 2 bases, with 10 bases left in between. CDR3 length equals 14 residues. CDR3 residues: CAISDQTVQETQYF. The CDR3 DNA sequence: TGTGCCATCAGTGACCAGACAGTTCAAGAGACCCAGTACTTC.